Below, 4 T cell receptor beta chains from the same sample are listed, as sequenced in a study of identical twins listed by TCRdb under 2016. The library was produced with 5' RACE. Sequencing was carried out with an Illumina HiSeq 2000. In-frame beta chains were kept once TCRdb had trimmed the public reads at Q25 with fastp and called clones with MiXCR. All rows with the same CDR3 protein become a single entry with the most common DNA and genes. The sample profile shows some 760,000 distinct CDR3 sequences; 15% to 20% of them were found once. The ten biggest clones cover around 13% of the sample. These same data were also listed under a study on T cells expressing NK-cell markers.

Sequenced input: PBMCs. The receptors derive from a woman aged 18-35 years in good health.

There are many counts of this clonotype. The rearrangement joins TRBV5-1 to TRBJ2-1; 7 bases fit TRBD2. The CDR3 is made up of 16 amino acids. After removal of 4 bases from V and 7 bases from J, the junction contained 14 bases not matched to a gene. Per germline, CDR1 SGHRS and CDR2 YFSETQ. The DNA for the CDR3 is TGCGCCAGCAGCCTCTGGGGGGGAGCAACTTCAAATGAGCAGTTCTTC. Encoded protein: CASSLWGGATSNEQFF.

The rearrangement joins TRBV9 to TRBJ2-7; tentative D call: TRBD1 (5 bases). Per germline, CDR1 SGDLS and CDR2 YYNGEE. The V end lost 0 bases, the J end lost 1 base, and 8 bases lay between the germline ends. The CDR3 runs to 14 residues. The CDR3 coding sequence is TGTGCCAGCAGCGTAGCTACAGGATCCTACGAGCAGTACTTC. Translating it yields CASSVATGSYEQYF.

This clonotype turned up a few times. The rearrangement links TRBV7-8 to TRBJ2-5, with TRBD2 identical over 7 bases. Germline CDR1 is SGHVS and CDR2 is FQNEAQ. After removal of 7 bases from V and 0 bases from J, the junction contained 20 bases not matched to a gene. The length of the CDR3 is 19 residues. The CDR3 nucleotides are TGTGCCAGCACCCGATGGGGAAGGGCGGGAGAGTTGTACCAAGAGACCCAGTACTTC. Amino acid sequence: CASTRWGRAGELYQETQYF.

The CDR3 is CASSSQGALTYEQYF. The DNA of the CDR3 is TGTGCCAGCAGCTCGCAGGGTGCGCTTACCTACGAGCAGTACTTC. The chain combines TRBV7-9 with TRBJ2-7, with D possibly matching TRBD1 (5 bases). The CDR3 loop spans 15 amino acids. Germline values: CDR1 SEHNR, CDR2 FQNEAQ (reference sequence). Trimming pared 4 bases from V and 2 bases from J, leaving 15 bases between.